This is a list of T cell receptor beta chains from one sample in a study of cytomegalovirus exposure and HLA in healthy donors. Measured with immunoSEQ multiplex PCR; TCRdb has only the in-frame clones, and not every one. Seen in this sample are around 200,000 clones; the ten most common clones hold roughly 0.83%. The sample comprised PBMCs. All receptors come from a woman between 18 and 29 years old in good health and CMV-seropositive. The CDR3 runs from the conserved cysteine through the conserved F or W. A D gene is named only where the DNA matches it firmly.

cdr3_aa cdr3_nt d_call j_call v_call
CASSQGVGRGSYNEQFF TGCGCCAGCAGCCAAGGGGTGGGGCGGGGATCCTACAATGAGCAGTTCTTC NA TRBJ2-1 TRBV4-3
CASSSTGAYGYTF TGTGCCAGCAGCTCGACAGGGGCCTATGGCTACACCTTC TRBD1 TRBJ1-2 TRBV5-4
CASSGTGSGTYEQYF TGTGCCAGCAGTGGGACAGGGTCCGGGACCTACGAGCAGTACTTC TRBD1 TRBJ2-7 TRBV2
CAWSVEGGGYGYTF TGTGCCTGGAGTGTGGAAGGGGGCGGCTATGGCTACACCTTC TRBD1 TRBJ1-2 TRBV30
CASSQPGGRGPQHF TGTGCCAGCAGCCAGCCGGGTGGAAGGGGGCCCCAGCATTTT NA TRBJ1-5 TRBV7-2
CAWSVRGARSYGYTF TGTGCCTGGAGTGTACGGGGAGCAAGATCTTATGGCTACACCTTC NA TRBJ1-2 TRBV30
CASSFQPRGSLSLRF TGTGCCAGCAGTTTTCAACCCCGCGGGTCCCTTAGCCTCCGCTTT NA TRBJ1-6 TRBV6-5
CASGWGGDNEQFF TGCGCCAGCGGTTGGGGGGGCGACAATGAGCAGTTCTTC NA TRBJ2-1 TRBV10-2
CASAWTSGSYEQYF TGTGCCAGCGCCTGGACTAGCGGCTCCTACGAGCAGTACTTC TRBD2 TRBJ2-7 TRBV7-2
CASRSSQQYF TGTGCCAGCAGGTCTAGCCAACAGTACTTC NA TRBJ2-7 TRBV2
CASSPGGTGELFF TGTGCCAGCTCACCCGGGGGCACCGGGGAGCTGTTTTTT NA TRBJ2-2 TRBV18
CASSSSGGADTQYF TGTGCCAGCAGCTCGAGCGGGGGCGCAGATACGCAGTATTTT TRBD2 TRBJ2-3 TRBV5-4
CASSLVRGRDTQYF TGTGCCAGCAGCTTGGTCCGTGGGAGAGATACGCAGTATTTT NA TRBJ2-3 TRBV5-8
CASSKGEGAGTGGIQNTEAFF TGTGCCAGCAGCAAAGGGGAGGGTGCGGGGACAGGGGGCATTCAGAACACTGAAGCTTTCTTT NA TRBJ1-1 TRBV21-1
CASSFPGANTGELFF TGCGCCAGCAGCTTCCCGGGGGCGAACACCGGGGAGCTGTTTTTT NA TRBJ2-2 TRBV5-1
CASSLALSSYNEQFF TGTGCCAGCAGCTTAGCGCTGAGCTCCTACAATGAGCAGTTCTTC NA TRBJ2-1 TRBV7-2